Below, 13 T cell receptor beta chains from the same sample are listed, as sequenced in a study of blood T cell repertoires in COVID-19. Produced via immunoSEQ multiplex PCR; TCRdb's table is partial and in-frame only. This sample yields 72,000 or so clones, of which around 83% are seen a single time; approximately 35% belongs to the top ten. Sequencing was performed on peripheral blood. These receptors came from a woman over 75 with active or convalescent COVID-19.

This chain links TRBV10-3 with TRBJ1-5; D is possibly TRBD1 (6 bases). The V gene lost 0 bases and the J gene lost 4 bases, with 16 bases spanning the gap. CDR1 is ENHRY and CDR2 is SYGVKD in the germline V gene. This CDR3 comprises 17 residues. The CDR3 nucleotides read TGTGCCATCAGTGAGTCTCGGGTACAGGGTTTAAATCAGCCCCAGCATTTT. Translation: CAISESRVQGLNQPQHF.

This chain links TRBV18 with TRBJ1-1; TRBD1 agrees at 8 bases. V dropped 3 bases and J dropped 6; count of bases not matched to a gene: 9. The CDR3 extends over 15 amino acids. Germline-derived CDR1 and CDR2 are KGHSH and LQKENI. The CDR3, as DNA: TGTGCCAGCTCACCTGGTTTTCGGACAGGGTCTGAAGCTTTCTTT. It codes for CASSPGFRTGSEAFF.

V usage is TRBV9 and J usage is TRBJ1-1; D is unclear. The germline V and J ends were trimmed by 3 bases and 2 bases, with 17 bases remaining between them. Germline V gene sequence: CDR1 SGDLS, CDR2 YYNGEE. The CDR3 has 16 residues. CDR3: CASSAGVGGLNTEAFF. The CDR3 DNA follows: TGTGCCAGCAGCGCTGGGGTGGGAGGGTTAAACACTGAAGCTTTCTTT.

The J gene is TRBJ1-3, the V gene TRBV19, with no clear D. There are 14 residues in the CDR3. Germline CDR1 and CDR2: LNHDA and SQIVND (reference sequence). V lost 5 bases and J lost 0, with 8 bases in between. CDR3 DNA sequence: TGTGCCAGTAGTCAAAGCGCCTCTGGAAACACCATATATTTT. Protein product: CASSQSASGNTIYF.

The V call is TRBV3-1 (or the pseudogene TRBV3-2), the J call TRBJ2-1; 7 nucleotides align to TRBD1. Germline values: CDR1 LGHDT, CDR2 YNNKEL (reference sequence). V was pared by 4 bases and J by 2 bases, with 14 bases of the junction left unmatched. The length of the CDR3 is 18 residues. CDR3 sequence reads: CASSRTTHRTGTYNEQFF. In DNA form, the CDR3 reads TGTGCCAGCAGCCGAACGACCCACAGGACAGGCACCTACAATGAGCAGTTCTTC.

CDR3 sequence: CASSVGVGRTYEQYF. In DNA form, the CDR3 reads TGTGCCAGCAGCGTAGGTGTCGGGAGGACCTACGAGCAGTACTTC. The genes are TRBV9 and TRBJ2-7; 7 nucleotides agree with TRBD2. CDR3 length: 15 residues. Germline V CDR1 and CDR2: SGDLS, YYNGEE. The V and J ends lost 0 bases and 2 bases, in that order; junction bases with no gene match: 5.

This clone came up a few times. Here the CDR3 reads CASSLDRTYGYTF. The CDR3 nucleotides read TGTGCCAGCAGCTTGGACAGGACGTATGGCTACACCTTC. The chain joins TRBV7-2 to TRBJ1-2; 7 nucleotides align to TRBD1. Germline V gives CDR1 SGHTA, CDR2 FQGNSA. With V trimmed by 3 bases and J by 5 bases, 3 bases remained unmatched. This CDR3 comprises 13 residues.

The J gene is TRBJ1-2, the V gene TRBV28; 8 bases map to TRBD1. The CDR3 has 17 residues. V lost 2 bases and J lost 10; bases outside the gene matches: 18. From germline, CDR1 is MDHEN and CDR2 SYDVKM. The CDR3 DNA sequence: TGTGCCAGCAGTTTACTTCAGGGGAATAGCGACAGGGGTCACTACACCTTC. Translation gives CASSLLQGNSDRGHYTF.

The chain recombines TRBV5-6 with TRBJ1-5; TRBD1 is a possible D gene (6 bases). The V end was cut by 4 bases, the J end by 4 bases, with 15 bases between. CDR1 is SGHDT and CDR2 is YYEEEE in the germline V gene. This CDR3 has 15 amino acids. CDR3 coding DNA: TGTGCCAGCAGCAGGGGGGGGGCACCAAATCAGCCCCAGCATTTT. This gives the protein CASSRGGAPNQPQHF.

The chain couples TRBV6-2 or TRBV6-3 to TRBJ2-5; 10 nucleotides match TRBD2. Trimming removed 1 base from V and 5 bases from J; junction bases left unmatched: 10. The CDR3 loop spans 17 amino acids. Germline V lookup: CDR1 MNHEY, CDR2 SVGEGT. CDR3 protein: CASSYFLAGGRGETQYF. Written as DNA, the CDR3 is TGTGCCAGCAGTTACTTCTTAGCGGGGGGCCGGGGGGAGACCCAGTACTTC.

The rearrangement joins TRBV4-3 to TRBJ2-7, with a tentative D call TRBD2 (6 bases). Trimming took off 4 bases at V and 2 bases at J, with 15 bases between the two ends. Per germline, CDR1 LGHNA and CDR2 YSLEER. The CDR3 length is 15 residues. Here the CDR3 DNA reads TGCGCCAGCAGCCGGGGGGTGGGGTCTCCCTACGAGCAGTACTTC. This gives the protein CASSRGVGSPYEQYF.

CDR3 in amino acids: CAWAGTSADTQYF. CDR3 nucleotides: TGTGCCTGGGCCGGGACTAGCGCGGATACGCAGTATTTT. The chain carries TRBV30 and TRBJ2-3, with TRBD2 identical over 10 bases. Germline V gene data show CDR1 as GTSNPN and CDR2 as SVGIG (reference sequence). The J segment lost 6 bases and the V segment lost 5 bases, leaving 5 bases of the junction unmatched. The CDR3 runs 13 residues.

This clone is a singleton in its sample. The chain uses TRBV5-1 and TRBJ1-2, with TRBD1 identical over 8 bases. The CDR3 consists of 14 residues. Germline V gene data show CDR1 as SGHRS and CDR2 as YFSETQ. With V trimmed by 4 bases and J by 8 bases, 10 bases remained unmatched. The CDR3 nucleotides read TGCGCCAGCAGCGTGGATGTGGGACAGGACGGCTACACCTTC. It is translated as CASSVDVGQDGYTF.